Presented here are 26 T cell receptor beta chains from one specimen sequenced in a study of shared clonotypes between healthy human individuals (dated by TCRdb to about 2020). For the CD8 naive samples, CD45RO-negative cells were positively selected for CCR7, yielding a CD45RA+CCR7+ population from which TemRA cells were excluded. Receptor amplification or capture employed the immunoSEQ multiplex PCR assay. TCRdb's version of the immuneACCESS table is confined to in-frame rearrangements and falls short of the full clone set. An unresolved V gene accounts for under half of the shortfall where checked; the remainder is of unknown origin. Across this sample there are almost 700,000 clones, with about 91% seen only once. Approximately 24% of the sample goes to the ten largest clones. The material sequenced was naive CD8+ T cells sorted from blood. The intended sense of this specimen's cell subset or site label: CD45RA+CCR7+. Receptors were obtained from a man aged 25-40 years in good health.

V and J are TRBV27 and TRBJ1-5; maybe TRBD1 (5 bases). The CDR3 sequence is 14 residues long. V gave up 5 bases and J gave up 4 bases, with 12 bases separating them. Germline values: CDR1 MNHEY, CDR2 SMNVEV (reference sequence). The chain's CDR3 is CASSPQWTNQPQHF. CDR3 bases: TGTGCCAGCAGTCCCCAGTGGACAAATCAGCCCCAGCATTTT.

This chain uses TRBV2 with TRBJ1-2, with TRBD1 matching 7 bases. The CDR3 contains 13 residues. The ends lost 10 bases at V and 5 bases at J; junction bases unmatched: 10. Per the germline V gene, CDR1 is SNHLY and CDR2 is FYNNEI. CDR3 sequence (DNA): TGTGCCACCCTTAGGACAGGAGCTTATGGCTACACCTTC. This codes for CATLRTGAYGYTF. Combining the CDR3 with reference TRBV2 and TRBJ1-2 gives the whole variable domain EPEVTQTPSHQVTQMGQEVILRCVPISNHLYFYWYRQILGQKVEFLVSFYNNEISEKSEIFDDQFSVERPDGSNFTLKIRSTKLEDSAMYFCATLRTGAYGYTFGSGTRLTVV.

The chain employs TRBV7-9 and TRBJ1-3; D unclear. The CDR3 is 13 residues long. V was clipped by 1 base and J by 4 bases, with 5 bases between them. Germline assignment: CDR1 SEHNR and CDR2 FQNEAQ (reference sequence). CDR3 sequence (DNA): TGTGCCAGCAGCTTAGGTTCGGGAAACACCATATATTTT. This gives the protein CASSLGSGNTIYF.

The CDR3 DNA is TGTCCTGGGAGATGTTCTCGCGAACAAAGTCGGGCCAACGTCCTGACTTTC. It encodes CPGRCSREQSRANVLTF. The V gene is TRBV22-1, the J gene TRBJ2-6. TRBV22-1 is noted as a pseudogene. This CDR3 region has 17 residues.

The chain links TRBV4-3 to TRBJ2-7, with 7 bases that match TRBD2. Germline V gives CDR1 LGHNA, CDR2 YSLEER. This CDR3 is 17 amino acids long. The J segment lost 0 bases and the V segment lost 0 bases, leaving 8 bases of the junction unmatched. The CDR3 here is CASSQDRGSGSSYEQYF. The CDR3, as DNA: TGCGCCAGCAGCCAAGATCGGGGTAGCGGGTCCTCCTACGAGCAGTACTTC.

This chain joins TRBV7-9 and TRBJ2-7; D gene uncertain. From germline, CDR1 is SEHNR and CDR2 FQNEAQ (reference sequence). This CDR3 is 12 amino acids long. Trimming took 5 bases from V and 4 from J, leaving 9 bases between them. CDR3 loop: CASSEDAYEQYF. The CDR3 region has the DNA TGTGCCAGCAGCGAGGACGCTTACGAGCAGTACTTC.

The rearrangement links TRBV6-4 to TRBJ2-1, with D possibly TRBD2 on 7 matching bases. From germline, CDR1 is MRHNA and CDR2 SNTAGT. The CDR3 has 16 amino acids. Deletions cut 10 bases from V and 8 bases from J, with 27 bases between. The CDR3 DNA reads TGTGCCACCTCTGTTAGGGGGAGGGCCTTGTTTGATGAGCAGTTCTTC. Its translation is CATSVRGRALFDEQFF.

This clone was detected once. The J gene is TRBJ1-5, the V gene TRBV29-1, with D hard to call. Germline CDR1 SQVTM, CDR2 ANQGSEA. The CDR3 runs to 14 residues. Trimming left V 6 bases short and J 0 bases short, with 12 bases between. CDR3 coding DNA: TGCAGCGTGAGCGAAATAGGTAGCAATCAGCCCCAGCATTTT. This codes for CSVSEIGSNQPQHF. Drawing the rest from reference TRBV29-1 and TRBJ1-5, the complete variable domain is SAVISQKPSRDICQRGTSLTIQCQVDSQVTMMFWYRQQPGQSLTLIATANQGSEATYESGFVIDKFPISRPNLTFSTLTVSNMSPEDSSIYLCSVSEIGSNQPQHFGDGTRLSIL.

This chain joins TRBV18 and TRBJ1-1; D is perhaps TRBD1 (5 bases). The germline CDR1 and CDR2 sequences are KGHSH and LQKENI. The V gene lost 1 base and the J gene lost 2 bases, with 23 bases spanning the gap. The CDR3 has 19 residues. The CDR3 region has the DNA TGTGCCAGCTCACCACTTAATACGTACGGGGGAGGGTCTAACACTGAAGCTTTCTTT. It codes for CASSPLNTYGGGSNTEAFF.

This chain joins TRBV19 and TRBJ1-2, with D unclear. The CDR3 length is 15 residues. V lost 5 bases, J lost 6 bases, and 19 bases lay in between. Germline V gene sequence: CDR1 LNHDA, CDR2 SQIVND (reference sequence). The CDR3 protein is CASSLAGRGPDGYTF. The CDR3 DNA follows: TGTGCCAGTAGTCTCGCCGGACGCGGACCGGATGGCTACACCTTC. Using reference TRBV19 and TRBJ1-2 for the parts outside the CDR3, the full variable domain is DGGITQSPKYLFRKEGQNVTLSCEQNLNHDAMYWYRQDPGQGLRLIYYSQIVNDFQKGDIAEGYSVSREKKESFPLTVTSAQKNPTAFYLCASSLAGRGPDGYTFGSGTRLTVV.

This clone is labeled medium-sized. The chain couples TRBV10-3 to TRBJ2-7; D gene ambiguous. The CDR3 length is 12 residues. Germline CDR1 ENHRY, CDR2 SYGVKD. The V and J ends lost 6 bases and 1 base respectively, with 7 bases between them. CDR3 sequence reads: CAIRDLSYEQYF. The CDR3 nucleotides read TGTGCCATCAGGGATCTATCCTACGAGCAGTACTTC.

The rearrangement links TRBV11-3 to TRBJ2-7; D is tentatively TRBD1 or TRBD2 (5 bases each). V was clipped by 4 bases and J by 7 bases, with 11 bases between them. The CDR3 sequence is 12 residues long. Germline V gene lookup returns CDR1 SGHNT and CDR2 YENEEA. The CDR3 DNA sequence: TGTGCCAGCAGCTCAGAGGGGTTGGAGCAGTACTTC. It is translated as CASSSEGLEQYF.

The gene calls are TRBV27 and TRBJ2-1; 7 positions match TRBD2. This CDR3 comprises 15 residues. The V segment lost 3 bases and the J segment 3 bases; nucleotides outside the gene matches: 5. CDR1 and CDR2 (germline): MNHEY, SMNVEV (reference sequence). CDR3 sequence: CASSFITSVYNEQFF. The DNA for the CDR3 is TGTGCCAGCAGTTTTATTACTAGCGTCTACAATGAGCAGTTCTTC.

V and J are TRBV6-5 and TRBJ2-1; possible D gene TRBD2, 6 bases. CDR1 and CDR2 (germline): MNHEY, SVGAGI. Deletions cut 1 base from V and 6 bases from J, with 13 bases between. There are 15 residues in the CDR3. The CDR3 sequence: CASSYYSGAGNEQFF. DNA for the CDR3: TGTGCCAGCAGTTACTATAGCGGCGCAGGCAATGAGCAGTTCTTC.

The rearrangement joins TRBV15 to TRBJ2-3; 8 bases are shared with TRBD2. Germline V gives CDR1 LNHNV, CDR2 YYDKDF (reference sequence). V was clipped by 5 bases and J by 3 bases; unmatched bases: 7. The CDR3 extends over 15 amino acids. The CDR3 protein is CATSQERELTDTQYF. CDR3 nucleotides: TGTGCCACCAGCCAGGAGCGGGAGCTTACAGATACGCAGTATTTT.

This chain links TRBV5-4 with TRBJ2-2; D not certain. V gave up 0 bases and J gave up 11 bases, with 8 bases separating them. Germline assignment: CDR1 SGHNT and CDR2 YYREEE (reference sequence). There are 12 residues in the CDR3. The CDR3 bases are TGTGCCAGCAGCTTGGGTAGCATAGAGCTGTTTTTT. This sequence encodes CASSLGSIELFF. The variable domain in full, completed from reference TRBV5-4 and TRBJ2-2, reads ETGVTQSPTHLIKTRGQQVTLRCSSQSGHNTVSWYQQALGQGPQFIFQYYREEENGRGNFPPRFSGLQFPNYSSELNVNALELDDSALYLCASSLGSIELFFGEGSRLTVL.

The gene calls are TRBV7-9 and TRBJ2-3, with TRBD1 matching over 7 bases. V was pared by 5 bases and J by 0 bases, with 11 bases of the junction left unmatched. The CDR3 spans 17 residues. Per germline, CDR1 SEHNR and CDR2 FQNEAQ (reference sequence). CDR3 amino acids: CASSPRRQGSSTDTQYF. In nucleotides, the CDR3 is TGTGCCAGCAGCCCCCGTCGACAGGGATCTAGCACAGATACGCAGTATTTT.

The genes are TRBV28 and TRBJ1-5; D call uncertain. CDR1 and CDR2 (germline): MDHEN, SYDVKM. The CDR3 spans 13 residues. The ends were cut back, 6 bases at V and 1 base at J, with 7 bases in the middle. As DNA, the CDR3 is TGTGCCAGCAGCCCCGGGAGCAATCAGCCCCAGCATTTT. Residues: CASSPGSNQPQHF.

This clone was picked up one time. This chain connects TRBV27 to TRBJ2-1; TRBD2 aligns across 10 bases. CDR1 MNHEY and CDR2 SMNVEV come from the germline V gene (reference sequence). The V gene end was trimmed by 7 bases and the J gene end by 0 bases; junction bases not matched to a gene: 12. The CDR3 sequence is 18 residues long. In DNA, the CDR3 is TGTGCCAGCACTAGTTTAGGGTCTAGCGGGAGCTCCTACAATGAGCAGTTCTTC. Protein product: CASTSLGSSGSSYNEQFF.

This rearrangement joins TRBV5-6 to TRBJ1-1, with D perhaps TRBD1 (6 bases). CDR1 and CDR2 (germline): SGHDT, YYEEEE. V lost 0 bases, J lost 2 bases, and 14 bases lay in between. The CDR3 consists of 16 residues. CDR3 in DNA: TGTGCCAGCAGCTTGGCAGGGGAGGCGTACAACACTGAAGCTTTCTTT. Encoded protein: CASSLAGEAYNTEAFF.

The CDR3 DNA reads TGTGCCAGCAGCGTCAGACTAGCGGGAGGGATTGAACAGTTCTTC. This translates into CASSVRLAGGIEQFF. This chain joins TRBV7-6 and TRBJ2-1; 14 nucleotides line up with TRBD2. With 5 bases clipped from V and 13 bases from J, the junction kept 10 bases outside the gene matches. The CDR3 consists of 15 residues. Germline V gene sequence: CDR1 SGHVS, CDR2 FNYEAQ. The variable domain in full, with the rest retrieved from reference TRBV7-6 and TRBJ2-1, is GAGVSQSPRYKVTKRGQDVALRCDPISGHVSLYWYRQALGQGPEFLTYFNYEAQQDKSGLPNDRFSAERPEGSISTLTIQRTEQRDSAMYRCASSVRLAGGIEQFFGPGTRLTVL.

V and J are TRBV4-1 and TRBJ1-4; unclear D gene. Germline loops: CDR1 MGHRA, CDR2 YSYEKL. The ends were cut back, 1 base at V and 8 bases at J, with 11 bases in the middle. The CDR3 length is 14 residues. The CDR3 sequence is CASSQATSAEKLFF. In DNA form, the CDR3 reads TGCGCCAGCAGCCAAGCTACCAGTGCGGAAAAACTGTTTTTT.

The chain links TRBV29-1 to TRBJ1-2, with D possibly TRBD1 on 5 matching bases. This CDR3 spans 14 amino acids. Germline V gene lookup returns CDR1 SQVTM and CDR2 ANQGSEA. Trimming stripped 1 base from V and 2 bases from J, with 11 bases between. DNA of the CDR3: TGCAGCGTTGAAGTATCGGGGGACAACTATGGCTACACCTTC. Residues: CSVEVSGDNYGYTF. Looking up the rest from reference TRBV29-1 and TRBJ1-2 gives the full variable domain: SAVISQKPSRDICQRGTSLTIQCQVDSQVTMMFWYRQQPGQSLTLIATANQGSEATYESGFVIDKFPISRPNLTFSTLTVSNMSPEDSSIYLCSVEVSGDNYGYTFGSGTRLTVV.

The CDR3 DNA reads TGTGCCAGCAGTTACAGGGTGGACACTGAAGCTTTCTTT. Protein: CASSYRVDTEAFF. The V and J genes are TRBV6-5 and TRBJ1-1; D is unclear. Per germline, CDR1 MNHEY and CDR2 SVGAGI. Deletions cut 2 bases from V and 3 bases from J, with 7 bases between. CDR3 length equals 13 residues.

The genes are TRBV15 and TRBJ1-3; D remains unclear. Germline loops: CDR1 LNHNV, CDR2 YYDKDF (reference sequence). The V gene lost 4 bases and the J gene lost 0 bases, with 10 bases spanning the gap. This CDR3 region has 15 residues. The CDR3 DNA sequence: TGTGCCACCAGCAACCGGGCCTCCTCTGGAAACACCATATATTTT. Its protein product is CATSNRASSGNTIYF.

The chain has TRBV13 and TRBJ2-1, with D unclear. V was pared by 5 bases and J by 9 bases, with 8 bases between. The CDR3 is 11 residues long. Looked up from germline, CDR1 is PRHDT and CDR2 is FYEKMQ (reference sequence). The CDR3, as DNA: TGTGCCAGCAGCCAATTAGCTGAGCAGTTCTTC. Its protein product is CASSQLAEQFF.